The entry below describes one T cell receptor (beta chain). The sample originates from a study of blood T cell repertoires in COVID-19. Study context: COVID-19 samples, acute and convalescent, were from the United States, Italy and Spain. Sample material is recorded as cDNA or gDNA derived from T cells, B-cell-depleted T cells, or PBMCs.

CDR1 and CDR2 (germline): LNHDA, SQIVND (reference sequence). The CDR3 covers 15 residues. J lost 5 bases, V lost 3 bases, and 6 bases had no gene match. In the authors' workflow: Reference gene primers were amplified, and this amplification served to estimate nucleated cell counts. Libraries were prepared by immunoSEQ multiplex PCR; TCRdb keeps only in-frame clonotypes and omits some of them. V and J calls and clone size are copied from that table; D and trimming were computed from the DNA. The data contain about 98,000 clones, about 91% of them singletons. Sequenced input: peripheral blood. This rearrangement joins TRBV19 to TRBJ1-5, with 8 bases aligning to TRBD1. The TCR sequence derives from a man between 18 and 35 years old with acute or convalescent COVID-19. The CDR3 nucleotides are TGTGCCAGTAGTATGGGGCAGGGGGCTCATCAGCCCCAGCATTTT. This sequence encodes CASSMGQGAHQPQHF.